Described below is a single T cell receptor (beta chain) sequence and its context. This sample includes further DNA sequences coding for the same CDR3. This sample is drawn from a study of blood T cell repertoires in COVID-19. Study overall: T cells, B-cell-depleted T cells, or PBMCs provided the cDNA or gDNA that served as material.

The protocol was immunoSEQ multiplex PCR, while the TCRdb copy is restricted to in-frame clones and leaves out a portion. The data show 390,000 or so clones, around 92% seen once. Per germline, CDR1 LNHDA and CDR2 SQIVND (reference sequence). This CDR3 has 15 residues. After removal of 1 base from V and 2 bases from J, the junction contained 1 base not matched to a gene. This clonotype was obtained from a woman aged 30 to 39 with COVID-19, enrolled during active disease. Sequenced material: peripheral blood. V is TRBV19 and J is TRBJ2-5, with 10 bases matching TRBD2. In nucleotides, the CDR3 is TGTGCCAGTAGTATAGGGACTAGCGGACAAGAGACCCAGTACTTC. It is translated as CASSIGTSGQETQYF.